This T cell receptor (beta chain) derives from a study of cytomegalovirus exposure and HLA in healthy donors. Study outcomes and limitations: Earlier findings revealed that most TCR beta V segments proved productive either about 90% or about 30% of the time. Among the CMV-associated chains, a few were confirmed in vitro as specific for CMV antigens. In a later analysis, TCR beta V- and J-gene trimming showed a link to a missense DCLRE1C variant. The availability of immune exposure information extended only to CMV serostatus.

The PCR used 60 Vbeta and 13 Jbeta primers. The method was immunoSEQ multiplex PCR; TCRdb's version includes in-frame clones alone and lacks a portion of them. In the table there are 200,000 to 250,000 clones, about 80% of which are singletons. Remarks on this clone: Its antigen is as yet unknown.

CDR3 size: 14 residues. The germline gives CDR1 SNHLY, CDR2 FYNNEI. The V and J ends lost 6 bases and 5 bases, in that order; junction bases with no gene match: 5. The chain carries TRBV2 and TRBJ2-1; 9 bases align to TRBD1. Specimen: PBMCs. The receptor comes from a woman aged 50 to 65 in good health and CMV-seropositive. Written as DNA, the CDR3 is TGTGCCAGCAGCAAGGACAGGGGAGACAATGAGCAGTTCTTC. Its protein is CASSKDRGDNEQFF.